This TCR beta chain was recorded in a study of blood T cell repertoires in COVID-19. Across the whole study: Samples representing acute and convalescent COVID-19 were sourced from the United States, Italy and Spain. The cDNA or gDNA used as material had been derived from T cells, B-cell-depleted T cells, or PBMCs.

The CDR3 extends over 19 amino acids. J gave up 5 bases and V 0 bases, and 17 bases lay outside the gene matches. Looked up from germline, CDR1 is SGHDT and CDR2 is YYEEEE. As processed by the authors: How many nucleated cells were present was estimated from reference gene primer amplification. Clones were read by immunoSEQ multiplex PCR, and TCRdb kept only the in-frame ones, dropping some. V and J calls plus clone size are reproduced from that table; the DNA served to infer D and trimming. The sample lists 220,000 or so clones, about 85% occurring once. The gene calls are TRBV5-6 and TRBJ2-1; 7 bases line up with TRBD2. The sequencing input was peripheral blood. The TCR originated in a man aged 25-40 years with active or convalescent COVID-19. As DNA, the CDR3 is TGTGCCAGCAGCTTGGGGACTAGTCGCCCTCTGACATCACACAATGAGCAGTTCTTC. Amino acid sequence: CASSLGTSRPLTSHNEQFF.